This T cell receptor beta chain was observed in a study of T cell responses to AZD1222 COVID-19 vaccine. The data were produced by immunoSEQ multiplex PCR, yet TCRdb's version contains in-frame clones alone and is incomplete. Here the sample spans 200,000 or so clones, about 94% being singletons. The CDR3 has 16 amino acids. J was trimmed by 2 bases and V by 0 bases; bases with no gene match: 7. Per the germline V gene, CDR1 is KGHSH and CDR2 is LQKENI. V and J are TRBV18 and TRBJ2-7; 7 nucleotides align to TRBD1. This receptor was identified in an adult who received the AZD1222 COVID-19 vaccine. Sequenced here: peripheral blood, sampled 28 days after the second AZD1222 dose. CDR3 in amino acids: CASSPPGQPPPYEQYF. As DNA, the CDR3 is TGTGCCAGCTCACCACCGGGACAGCCACCTCCCTACGAGCAGTACTTC.